Below are 13 T cell receptor beta chains sequenced from a single sample in a study of cytomegalovirus exposure and HLA in healthy donors. Sequencing was performed with immunoSEQ multiplex PCR; in TCRdb, only in-frame clones are kept and a portion is missing. The table lists under 150,000 clones, around 90% of them singletons. What was sequenced was PBMCs. The receptors come from a woman between 18 and 30 years old in good health and CMV-seronegative.

This clone was observed a single time. The chain couples TRBV11-2 to TRBJ2-1; D gene uncertain. Per germline, CDR1 SGHAT and CDR2 FQNNGV. Trimming removed 5 bases from V and 8 bases from J, with 13 bases in between. The CDR3 covers 13 residues. CDR3 loop: CASSPISSDEQFF. The CDR3 bases are TGTGCCAGCAGCCCAATTTCGTCGGATGAGCAGTTCTTC.

This chain uses TRBV4-2 with TRBJ2-2, with 8 positions matching TRBD2. V trimming: 1 base; J trimming: 0 bases; junction bases outside the gene matches: 7. From germline, CDR1 is LGHNA and CDR2 YNFKEQ. CDR3 length equals 18 residues. CDR3 DNA sequence: TGTGCCAGCAGCCAAGGCGTAACGGGGGGGCCGAACACCGGGGAGCTGTTTTTT. Encoded protein: CASSQGVTGGPNTGELFF.

This chain links TRBV30 with TRBJ1-1, with D perhaps matching TRBD1 (5 bases). CDR1 and CDR2 from the germline V gene are GTSNPN and SVGIG (reference sequence). V lost 1 base and J 6 bases, leaving 9 bases between the germline ends. There are 12 residues in the CDR3. In DNA form, the CDR3 reads TGTGCCTGGAGTGGCAGGGTGGCTGAAGCTTTCTTT. It translates to CAWSGRVAEAFF.

On this clone: At one end the junction does not follow the germline gene, possibly because of a read error. This sequence joins TRBV5-4 and TRBJ1-4, with 9 bases that match TRBD1. The CDR3 contains 13 residues. Germline V gene lookup returns CDR1 SGHNT and CDR2 YYREEE (reference sequence). CDR3 in DNA: TGTGCCAGCAGTTTGGACAGGGGAGAAAAACTGTTTTTT. Its translation: CASSLDRGEKLFF. Together with reference TRBV5-4 and TRBJ1-4, the CDR3 gives the full variable domain: ETGVTQSPTHLIKTRGQQVTLRCSSQSGHNTVSWYQQALGQGPQFIFQYYREEENGRGNFPPRFSGLQFPNYSSELNVNALELDDSALYLCASSLDRGEKLFFGSGTQLSVL.

The chain couples TRBV7-9 to TRBJ2-7; D remains ambiguous. With 3 bases removed from V and 2 bases from J, the gap between germline ends came to 11 bases. The CDR3 consists of 14 residues. Germline V CDR1 and CDR2: SEHNR, FQNEAQ (reference sequence). The CDR3 DNA sequence: TGTGCCAGCAGCTTTGCCAGGTCTCCCTACGAGCAGTACTTC. It specifies CASSFARSPYEQYF. The full variable domain, in which reference TRBV7-9 and TRBJ2-7 provide the parts outside the CDR3, is DTGVSQNPRHKITKRGQNVTFRCDPISEHNRLYWYRQTLGQGPEFLTYFQNEAQLEKSRLLSDRFSAERPKGSFSTLEIQRTEQGDSAMYLCASSFARSPYEQYFGPGTRLTVT.

The rearrangement links TRBV4-1 to TRBJ2-5, with TRBD1 matching over 9 bases. Per germline, CDR1 MGHRA and CDR2 YSYEKL. V dropped 4 bases and J dropped 2; count of bases not matched to a gene: 11. The CDR3 is made up of 17 amino acids. This CDR3 is CASSPGQGKFPQETQYF. The CDR3 DNA follows: TGCGCCAGCAGCCCGGGACAGGGCAAATTCCCACAAGAGACCCAGTACTTC.

The table lists this clone with many counts. The gene calls are TRBV6-5 and TRBJ2-7, with 9 bases matching TRBD1. V shed 6 bases, J shed 4 bases, and the junction held 10 bases outside the gene matches. Germline V gene data show CDR1 as MNHEY and CDR2 as SVGAGI. The CDR3 sequence is 15 residues long. The CDR3 nucleotides read TGTGCCAGCAGACGCTCGGGACAGGGAGTTTACGAGCAGTACTTC. Its protein product is CASRRSGQGVYEQYF.

The V and J genes are TRBV7-2 and TRBJ2-7; TRBD2 agrees at 9 bases. Germline CDR1 SGHTA, CDR2 FQGNSA. The CDR3 spans 15 residues. Losses at the gene ends were 4 bases for V and 0 bases for J; bases not matched to a gene: 4. This CDR3 reads CASSSPSGTSYEQYF. CDR3 nucleotide sequence: TGTGCCAGCAGCTCACCTAGCGGGACCTCCTACGAGCAGTACTTC.

The DNA for the CDR3 is TGTGCCAGCAGTTCGTACAGGGTTTTCAATTCACCCCTCCACTTT. Translation: CASSSYRVFNSPLHF. The chain joins TRBV28 to TRBJ1-6, with D maybe TRBD1 (6 bases). The CDR3 contains 15 residues. Trimming left V 4 bases short and J 7 bases short, with 14 bases between. Germline V CDR1 and CDR2: MDHEN, SYDVKM.

CDR3 protein: CATSRDIAFETQYF. In DNA form, the CDR3 reads TGTGCCACCAGCAGAGATATAGCATTCGAGACCCAGTACTTC. The chain combines TRBV15 with TRBJ2-5; no reliable D call. V lost 0 bases to trimming and J lost 5 bases, with 10 bases between them. Germline V gene sequence: CDR1 LNHNV, CDR2 YYDKDF (reference sequence). The CDR3 covers 14 residues.

The chain couples TRBV7-2 to TRBJ2-7, with 9 bases lining up with TRBD2. The germline V gene has CDR1 SGHTA and CDR2 FQGNSA. Trimming removed 6 bases from V and 1 base from J; junction bases left unmatched: 7. This CDR3 region has 15 residues. For the CDR3, the DNA is TGTGCCAGCAGATCCCTAGCGGGACTATCCTACGAGCAGTACTTC. As protein: CASRSLAGLSYEQYF. Based on the CDR3 plus reference TRBV7-2 and TRBJ2-7, the full variable domain is GAGVSQSPSNKVTEKGKDVELRCDPISGHTALYWYRQSLGQGLEFLIYFQGNSAPDKSGLPSDRFSAERTGGSVSTLTIQRTQQEDSAVYLCASRSLAGLSYEQYFGPGTRLTVT.

The rearrangement uses TRBV5-1 and TRBJ2-7; the match to TRBD2 covers 10 bases. Germline-derived CDR1 and CDR2 are SGHRS and YFSETQ. The junction had 2 bases not matched to a gene; V was cut back by 0 bases and J by 5 bases. This CDR3 comprises 14 residues. The CDR3 DNA reads as TGCGCCAGCAGCTTGGAGCGGGAGGGCGACGAGCAGTACTTC. Translated: CASSLEREGDEQYF.

This rearrangement joins TRBV28 to TRBJ2-6, with D possibly TRBD2 on 5 matching bases. This CDR3 comprises 15 residues. Germline lookup yields CDR1 MDHEN and CDR2 SYDVKM. Trimming cost V 5 bases and J 3 bases, with 11 bases left between them. CDR3 in amino acids: CASSNEGSGANVLTF. CDR3 DNA sequence: TGTGCCAGCAGTAACGAGGGTAGTGGGGCCAACGTCCTGACTTTC.